The next 22 T cell receptor beta chains were all read from a single sample in a study of shared clonotypes between healthy human individuals. This table comes from immunoSEQ multiplex PCR, and its TCRdb copy is limited to in-frame clones, with some not included. Here the sample spans roughly 2.1 million clones, 90% to 95% being singletons. In the naive CD8 group, cells lacked CD45RO and were positively selected for CCR7, so terminally differentiated effector memory CD45RA+ cells were left out. The sequencing input was naive CD8+ T cells from PBMCs. The receptors come from a man aged 18 to 30 in good health. Some clones in this sample may be carry-over from other donors' samples.

The chain employs TRBV11-2 and TRBJ2-2, with 13 nucleotides matching TRBD2. Looked up from germline, CDR1 is SGHAT and CDR2 is FQNNGV. This CDR3 contains 15 residues. J was trimmed by 9 bases and V by 4 bases; bases with no gene match: 5. In DNA form, the CDR3 reads TGTGCCAGCAGCTCGGTGACTAGCGGGAGGAGGGAGCTGTTTTTT. Translated, it gives CASSSVTSGRRELFF.

The chain combines TRBV5-1 with TRBJ2-1; 13 bases are shared with TRBD2. Per germline, CDR1 SGHRS and CDR2 YFSETQ. The CDR3 is 15 residues long. Trimming cost V 5 bases and J 6 bases; bases outside gene matches: 5. The CDR3 nucleotides read TGCGCCAGCAGGCCCGGACTAGCGGGAGTCAATGAGCAGTTCTTC. It is translated as CASRPGLAGVNEQFF.

V and J are TRBV6-1 and TRBJ2-1; TRBD2 matches 13 bases. The CDR3 contains 17 residues. Germline values: CDR1 MNHNS, CDR2 SASEGT. Trimming at V came to 2 bases and at J to 8 bases, leaving 9 bases not matched to a gene. The CDR3 DNA is TGTGCCAGCAGTGAACGGCGGACTAGCGGGAGTTCGGATGAGCAGTTCTTC. It specifies CASSERRTSGSSDEQFF.

The CDR3 sequence is CASSLLGQVISGNTIYF. The CDR3 nucleotides read TGTGCCAGCAGTTTATTAGGGCAGGTGATCTCTGGAAACACCATATATTTT. The V call is TRBV28, the J call TRBJ1-3; D is unclear. This CDR3 spans 17 amino acids. From germline, CDR1 is MDHEN and CDR2 SYDVKM. V was pared by 1 base and J by 0 bases, with 13 bases between.

The gene calls are TRBV27 and TRBJ1-2; a possible D gene is TRBD1 (6 bases). This CDR3 is built from 13 residues. Germline-derived CDR1 and CDR2 are MNHEY and SMNVEV (reference sequence). V was trimmed by 3 bases and J by 7 bases, leaving 12 bases between them. The CDR3 sequence: CASSFLDSRGYTF. The CDR3 nucleotides read TGTGCCAGCAGTTTCCTGGACAGTCGTGGCTACACCTTC.

On this clone: Other DNA sequences within the sample encode an identical CDR3. The J gene is TRBJ1-5, the V gene TRBV19; TRBD1 agrees at 7 bases. The CDR3 is made up of 15 amino acids. With V trimmed by 1 base and J by 4 bases, 4 bases remained unmatched. Per germline, CDR1 LNHDA and CDR2 SQIVND (reference sequence). CDR3 coding DNA: TGTGCCAGTAGTATAGGGACAGGCCGGAATCAGCCCCAGCATTTT. This encodes CASSIGTGRNQPQHF. Variable domain in full (rest from reference TRBV19 and TRBJ1-5): DGGITQSPKYLFRKEGQNVTLSCEQNLNHDAMYWYRQDPGQGLRLIYYSQIVNDFQKGDIAEGYSVSREKKESFPLTVTSAQKNPTAFYLCASSIGTGRNQPQHFGDGTRLSIL.

V is TRBV10-3 and J is TRBJ2-4, with D unclear. The CDR3 has 13 amino acids. CDR1 ENHRY and CDR2 SYGVKD come from the germline V gene. V gave up 7 bases and J gave up 0 bases, with 7 bases separating them. The CDR3 nucleotides read TGTGCCATCAACCATAAAGCCAAAAACATTCAGTACTTC. Translated, it gives CAINHKAKNIQYF.

The V and J genes are TRBV18 and TRBJ2-7; D might be TRBD2 (6 bases). In germline, CDR1 is KGHSH, CDR2 LQKENI. This CDR3 region has 14 residues. The V end was cut by 2 bases, the J end by 6 bases, with 14 bases between. CDR3 sequence: CASSPRRGMSEQYF. The CDR3 bases are TGTGCCAGCTCACCAAGACGGGGGATGAGCGAGCAGTACTTC.

The table lists this clone with a count of one. This chain links TRBV11-2 with TRBJ2-1; a possible D gene is TRBD2 (5 bases). V lost 7 bases and J lost 1, with 17 bases in between. The CDR3 totals 16 residues. CDR1 is SGHAT, CDR2 FQNNGV, per germline. CDR3 sequence: CASTKTRASSYNEQFF. The CDR3 DNA reads as TGTGCCAGCACCAAAACGCGGGCTAGTTCCTACAATGAGCAGTTCTTC.

V gene TRBV27 combines with J gene TRBJ2-2; TRBD1 matches at 9 bases. Germline assignment: CDR1 MNHEY and CDR2 SMNVEV (reference sequence). The V gene end was trimmed by 4 bases and the J gene end by 1 base; junction bases not matched to a gene: 10. This CDR3 contains 18 residues. The CDR3 bases are TGTGCCAGCAGTTCCCTCATCTGGGGACAGGGGAACACCGGGGAGCTGTTTTTT. The encoded protein is CASSSLIWGQGNTGELFF.

The chain has TRBV28 and TRBJ1-2, with unresolved D. Germline loops: CDR1 MDHEN, CDR2 SYDVKM. Between the trimmed V and J ends, which lost 4 bases and 2 bases, there was a span of 11 bases. The length of the CDR3 is 14 residues. CDR3 in DNA: TGTGCCAGCAGTTATCCTTACGGAAACTATGGCTACACCTTC. Translating gives CASSYPYGNYGYTF.

This chain uses TRBV6-1 with TRBJ2-1; D unresolved. Germline CDR1 and CDR2: MNHNS and SASEGT. The V and J ends lost 4 bases and 0 bases respectively, with 7 bases between them. The CDR3 contains 14 residues. CDR3 protein: CASSAVSSYNEQFF. The CDR3 DNA follows: TGTGCCAGCAGTGCGGTAAGCTCCTACAATGAGCAGTTCTTC.

This clone was observed once. This chain links TRBV10-1 with TRBJ2-7; D is undetermined. The CDR3 runs 12 residues. Germline assignment: CDR1 WNHNN and CDR2 SYGVQD (reference sequence). Trimming took off 3 bases at V and 3 bases at J, with 6 bases between the two ends. CDR3 amino acids: CASSDIGYEQYF. The CDR3 region has the DNA TGCGCCAGCAGTGATATCGGCTACGAGCAGTACTTC.

This chain links TRBV5-1 with TRBJ1-4; unclear D gene. The CDR3 spans 15 residues. V was clipped by 0 bases and J by 8 bases, with 14 bases between them. Looked up from germline, CDR1 is SGHRS and CDR2 is YFSETQ. The CDR3 DNA follows: TGCGCCAGCAGCTTGGGACTTGGGATTTTGGAAAAACTGTTTTTT. This translates into CASSLGLGILEKLFF.

The rearrangement links TRBV7-2 to TRBJ2-1; tentative D call: TRBD2 (5 bases). Germline assignment: CDR1 SGHTA and CDR2 FQGNSA. With 5 bases removed from V and 4 bases from J, the gap between germline ends came to 15 bases. This CDR3 contains 15 residues. Written as DNA, the CDR3 is TGTGCCAGCAGCAAACCACGTCGGGGTTACAATGAGCAGTTCTTC. Encoded protein: CASSKPRRGYNEQFF. Combining the CDR3 with reference TRBV7-2 and TRBJ2-1 gives the whole variable domain GAGVSQSPSNKVTEKGKDVELRCDPISGHTALYWYRQSLGQGLEFLIYFQGNSAPDKSGLPSDRFSAERTGGSVSTLTIQRTQQEDSAVYLCASSKPRRGYNEQFFGPGTRLTVL.

A word on this clone: The same CDR3 arises from other DNA sequences in this sample as well. The chain uses TRBV27 and TRBJ2-7, with TRBD2 matching 7 bases. The CDR3 totals 15 residues. The germline V gene encodes CDR1 MNHEY and CDR2 SMNVEV (reference sequence). Germline trimming cut 0 bases from V and 2 bases from J; bases unmatched to any gene: 4. CDR3 nucleotides: TGTGCCAGCAGTTTATCAGGCGGGGGAACCTACGAGCAGTACTTC. Amino acid sequence: CASSLSGGGTYEQYF.

The chain couples TRBV10-3 to TRBJ1-1, with unresolved D. Germline V CDR1 and CDR2: ENHRY, SYGVKD. There are 14 residues in the CDR3. The V end lost 7 bases, the J end lost 0 bases, and 12 bases lay between the germline ends. The CDR3 DNA is TGTGCCATCACGCCGAGTGGGATGAACACTGAAGCTTTCTTT. Protein product: CAITPSGMNTEAFF.

The chain uses TRBV27 and TRBJ1-5; 11 nucleotides agree with TRBD1. The CDR3 sequence is 15 residues long. Germline V gene lookup returns CDR1 MNHEY and CDR2 SMNVEV (reference sequence). Germline trimming cut 8 bases from V and 4 bases from J; bases unmatched to any gene: 7. CDR3 sequence (DNA): TGTGCCAGCGCAGGACAGGGGGCGAGGAATCAGCCCCAGCATTTT. As protein: CASAGQGARNQPQHF.

This rearrangement joins TRBV7-8 to TRBJ2-7; TRBD2 agrees at 13 bases. The J segment lost 5 bases and the V segment lost 3 bases, leaving 13 bases of the junction unmatched. Germline CDR1 reads SGHVS; CDR2 reads FQNEAQ. The CDR3 has 18 amino acids. CDR3 loop: CASSFILAGGPSKDEQYF. The CDR3 nucleotides are TGTGCCAGCAGCTTCATACTAGCGGGAGGGCCCTCAAAGGACGAGCAGTACTTC. Complete variable domain (other parts from reference TRBV7-8 and TRBJ2-7): GAGVSQSPRYKVAKRGQDVALRCDPISGHVSLFWYQQALGQGPEFLTYFQNEAQLDKSGLPSDRFFAERPEGSVSTLKIQRTQQEDSAVYLCASSFILAGGPSKDEQYFGPGTRLTVT.

In nucleotides, the CDR3 is TGTGCCAGCAGTTTATCGGGGCCAGAACTCCACGAGCAGTACTTC. Protein: CASSLSGPELHEQYF. The genes are TRBV27 and TRBJ2-7; D perhaps matches TRBD1 (5 bases). This CDR3 has 15 amino acids. In germline, CDR1 is MNHEY, CDR2 SMNVEV (reference sequence). V lost 0 bases and J 5 bases, leaving 14 bases between the germline ends.

The chain has TRBV28 and TRBJ2-1; TRBD1 matches 8 bases. This CDR3 contains 21 residues. The J segment lost 0 bases and the V segment lost 6 bases, leaving 22 bases of the junction unmatched. Germline V gene sequence: CDR1 MDHEN, CDR2 SYDVKM. The CDR3 region has the DNA TGTGCCAGCAGGATGGACAGGGTCATACTACAAGAACTATACTCCTACAATGAGCAGTTCTTC. It specifies CASRMDRVILQELYSYNEQFF.

Concerning this clone itself: Additional DNA sequences in this sample encode the identical CDR3. The DNA of the CDR3 is TGTGCCAGCAGCGTAGGGACGGTCTCCTACGAGCAGTACTTC. Protein: CASSVGTVSYEQYF. V gene TRBV9 combines with J gene TRBJ2-7; no firm D call. The CDR3 is 14 residues long. V gave up 0 bases and J gave up 0 bases, with 7 bases separating them. Germline CDR1 is SGDLS and CDR2 is YYNGEE.